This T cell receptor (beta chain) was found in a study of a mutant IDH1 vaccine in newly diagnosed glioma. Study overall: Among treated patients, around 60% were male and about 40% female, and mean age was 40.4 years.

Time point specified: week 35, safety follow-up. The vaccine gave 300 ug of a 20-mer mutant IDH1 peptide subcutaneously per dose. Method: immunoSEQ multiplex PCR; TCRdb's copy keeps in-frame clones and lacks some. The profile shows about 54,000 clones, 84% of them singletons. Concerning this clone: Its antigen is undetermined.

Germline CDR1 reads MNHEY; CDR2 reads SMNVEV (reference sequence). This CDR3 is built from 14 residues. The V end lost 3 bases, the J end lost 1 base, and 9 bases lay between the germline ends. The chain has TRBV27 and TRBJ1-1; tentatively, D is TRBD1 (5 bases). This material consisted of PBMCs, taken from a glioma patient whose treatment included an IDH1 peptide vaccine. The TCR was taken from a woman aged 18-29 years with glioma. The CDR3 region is CASSFQGGNTEAFF. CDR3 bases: TGTGCCAGCAGTTTCCAGGGAGGGAACACTGAAGCTTTCTTT.